This TCR beta chain was identified in a study of blood T cells in healthy people across ages. The CDR3 covers 14 residues. Trimming stripped 6 bases from V and 6 bases from J, with 20 bases between. From germline, CDR1 is DFQATT and CDR2 SNEGSKA (reference sequence). Per sample, no less than 5.5 micrograms of total RNA were extracted. Remarks on this clonotype: Its antigen is unknown.

Alongside a J-beta primer mix, a sample-barcoded 5' primer served in a second PCR lasting 7 to 11 cycles. A tag from a template-switch adaptor with 12 random nucleotides marked each cDNA molecule. The study obtained at least 3 million CDR3-containing paired-end reads from every sample. MiXCR, run by TCRdb on the 5' RACE reads, gives a single entry per CDR3 protein. The data show 540,000 or so distinct CDR3 sequences, less than 60% seen once. Study outcomes and limitations: The study regarded diversity estimates from one million T cells as underestimates.

J is TRBJ1-1 and V is TRBV20-1, with D perhaps matching TRBD1 (5 bases). Material: blood. The TCR originated in a man older than 75 in good health. The CDR3 DNA follows: TGCAGTGCCAGGCCTCCGGGGGACTGGGCTGAAGCTTTCTTT. Residues: CSARPPGDWAEAFF.